This TCR beta chain was retrieved from a study of T-cell reconstitution after alpha-beta-depleted transplantation in children. Preparation of the TCRbeta library was carried out with unique molecular identifiers. Using its own MiXCR run on the PCR reads, TCRdb lists one record per CDR3 protein. This table holds 490,000 or so distinct CDR3 sequences, roughly an eighth found once. This clonotype has just a few counts. The CDR3 loop spans 13 amino acids. Germline CDR1 reads MGHRA; CDR2 reads YSYEKL. Trimming cost V 8 bases and J 7 bases, with 15 bases left between them. The TCR was taken from a human donor who donated a stem cell graft to a child with combined immunodeficiency. Sequenced here: PBMCs from the stem cell graft donor, sampled from the stem cell graft. The genes are TRBV4-1 and TRBJ2-1; tentative D call: TRBD2 (6 bases). The CDR3 is CASSRVGGNEQFF. CDR3 nucleotides: TGCGCCAGCTCCCGGGTCGGAGGGAATGAGCAGTTCTTC.